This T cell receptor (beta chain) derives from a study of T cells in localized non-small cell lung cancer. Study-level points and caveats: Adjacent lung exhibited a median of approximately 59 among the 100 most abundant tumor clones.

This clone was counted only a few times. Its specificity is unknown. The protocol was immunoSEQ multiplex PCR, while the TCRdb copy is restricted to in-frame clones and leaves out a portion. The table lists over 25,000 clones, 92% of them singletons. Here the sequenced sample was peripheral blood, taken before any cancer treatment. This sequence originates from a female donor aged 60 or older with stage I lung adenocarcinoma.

CDR3 amino acids: CASRPGPGGTQYF. The CDR3 nucleotides read TGTGCCAGCAGACCCGGCCCGGGCGGGACCCAGTACTTC. The chain links TRBV6-5 to TRBJ2-5; D is unresolved. V was clipped by 6 bases and J by 7 bases, with 15 bases between them. The CDR3 runs 13 residues. The germline gives CDR1 MNHEY, CDR2 SVGAGI.